The sequence of this T cell receptor (beta chain) was determined in a study of blood T cells in healthy people across ages. Broader study findings: Unknown CMV status may confound age-related changes in expanded clones.

Primers used in a second PCR of roughly 6 to 11 cycles were a sample-barcoded 5' primer and a J-beta primer mix. TCRdb re-called the 5' RACE reads with MiXCR, one entry per CDR3 protein. The sample lists roughly 800,000 distinct CDR3 sequences, 20% to 30% occurring once. This CDR3 comprises 16 residues. The trim removed 5 bases at V and 9 bases at J, leaving 15 bases unmatched. Per the germline V gene, CDR1 is SEHNR and CDR2 is FQNEAQ (reference sequence). The table lists this clonotype with a few counts. Its antigen remains unknown. In addition, the sample was reused for a study of T cells of mothers and their children. That investigation notes: Each mother gave over 9.5 million TCR beta CDR3 reads; each child, about 3 million.

This clonotype was obtained from a boy aged 5-17 years in good health. The sample consisted of blood. The chain employs TRBV7-9 and TRBJ2-1; 8 bases match TRBD1. The CDR3 region is CASSTRQGSEWGEQFF. The CDR3 bases are TGTGCCAGCAGCACACGACAGGGGTCGGAGTGGGGTGAGCAGTTCTTC. Variable domain in full (rest from reference TRBV7-9 and TRBJ2-1): DTGVSQNPRHKITKRGQNVTFRCDPISEHNRLYWYRQTLGQGPEFLTYFQNEAQLEKSRLLSDRFSAERPKGSFSTLEIQRTEQGDSAMYLCASSTRQGSEWGEQFFGPGTRLTVL.